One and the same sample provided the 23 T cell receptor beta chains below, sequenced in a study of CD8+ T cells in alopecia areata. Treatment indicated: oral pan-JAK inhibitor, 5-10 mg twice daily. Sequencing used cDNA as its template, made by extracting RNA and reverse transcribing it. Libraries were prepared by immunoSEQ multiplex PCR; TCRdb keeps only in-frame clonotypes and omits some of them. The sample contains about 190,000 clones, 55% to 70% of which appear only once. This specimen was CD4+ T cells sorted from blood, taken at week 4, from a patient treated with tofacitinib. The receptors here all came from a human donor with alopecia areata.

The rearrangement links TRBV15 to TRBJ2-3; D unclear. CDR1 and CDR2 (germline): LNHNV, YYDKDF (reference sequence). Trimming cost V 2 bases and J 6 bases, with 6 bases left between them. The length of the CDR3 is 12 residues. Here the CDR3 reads CATSRLPDTQYF. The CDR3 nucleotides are TGTGCCACCAGCAGACTACCGGATACGCAGTATTTT.

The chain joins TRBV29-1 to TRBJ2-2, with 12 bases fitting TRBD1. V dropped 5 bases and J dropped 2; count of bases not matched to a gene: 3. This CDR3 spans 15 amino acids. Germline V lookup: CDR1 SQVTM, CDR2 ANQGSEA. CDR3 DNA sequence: TGCAGCGTTCGCGGGACAGGGGGCAACACCGGGGAGCTGTTTTTT. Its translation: CSVRGTGGNTGELFF.

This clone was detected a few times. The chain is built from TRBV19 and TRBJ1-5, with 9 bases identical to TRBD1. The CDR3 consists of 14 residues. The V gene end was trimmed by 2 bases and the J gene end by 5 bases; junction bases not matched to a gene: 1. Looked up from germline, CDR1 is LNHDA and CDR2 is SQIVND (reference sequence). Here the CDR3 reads CASSIRDRDQPQHF. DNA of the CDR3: TGTGCCAGTAGTATAAGGGACAGGGATCAGCCCCAGCATTTT.

CDR3 bases: TGTGCCAGCAGCCTCTACCTCTGGGGGACAGGGGGAATCAATGAGCAGTTCTTC. This encodes CASSLYLWGTGGINEQFF. The V gene is TRBV2, the J gene TRBJ2-1; 11 bases are a match to TRBD1. The CDR3 is made up of 18 amino acids. The germline V gene encodes CDR1 SNHLY and CDR2 FYNNEI. Losses at the gene ends were 6 bases for V and 6 bases for J; bases not matched to a gene: 16.

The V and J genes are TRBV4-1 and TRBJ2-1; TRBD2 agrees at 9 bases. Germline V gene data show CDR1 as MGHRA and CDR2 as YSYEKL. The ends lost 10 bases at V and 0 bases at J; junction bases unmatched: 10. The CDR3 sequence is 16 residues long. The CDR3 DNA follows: TGCGCCATATCGCTGCGGGAGGGAATCTCCTACAATGAGCAGTTCTTC. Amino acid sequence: CAISLREGISYNEQFF.

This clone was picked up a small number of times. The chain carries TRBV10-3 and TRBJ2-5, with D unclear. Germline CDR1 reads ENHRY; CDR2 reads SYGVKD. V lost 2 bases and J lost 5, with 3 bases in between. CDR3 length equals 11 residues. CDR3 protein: CAISERETQYF. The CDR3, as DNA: TGTGCCATCAGTGAGAGGGAGACCCAGTACTTC.

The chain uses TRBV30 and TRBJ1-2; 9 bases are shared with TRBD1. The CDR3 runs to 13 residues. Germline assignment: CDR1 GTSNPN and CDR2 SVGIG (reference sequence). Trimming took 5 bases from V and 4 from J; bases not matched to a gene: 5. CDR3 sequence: CAWGTGYAYGYTF. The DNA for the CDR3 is TGTGCCTGGGGGACAGGGTATGCCTATGGCTACACCTTC.

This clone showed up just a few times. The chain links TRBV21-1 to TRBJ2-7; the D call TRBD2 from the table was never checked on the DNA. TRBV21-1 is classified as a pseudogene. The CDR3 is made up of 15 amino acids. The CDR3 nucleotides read TGTGCCAGCAGCAAGAGACTAGGAGAATGGGGGGAGCAGTACTTC. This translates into CASSKRLGEWGEQYF.

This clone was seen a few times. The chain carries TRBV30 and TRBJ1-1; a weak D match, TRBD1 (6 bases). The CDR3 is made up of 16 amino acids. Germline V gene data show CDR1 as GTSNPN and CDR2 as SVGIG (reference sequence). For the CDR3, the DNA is TGTGCTTCTACTGAGAGGGGGTTCGCGCAGAACACTGAAGCTTTCTTT. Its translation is CASTERGFAQNTEAFF.

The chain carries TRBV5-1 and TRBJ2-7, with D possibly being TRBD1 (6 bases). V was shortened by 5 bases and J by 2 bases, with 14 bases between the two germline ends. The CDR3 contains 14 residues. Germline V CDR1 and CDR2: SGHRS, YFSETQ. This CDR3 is CASSLQGSTYEQYF. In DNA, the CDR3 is TGCGCCAGCAGTTTACAGGGTTCGACCTACGAGCAGTACTTC.

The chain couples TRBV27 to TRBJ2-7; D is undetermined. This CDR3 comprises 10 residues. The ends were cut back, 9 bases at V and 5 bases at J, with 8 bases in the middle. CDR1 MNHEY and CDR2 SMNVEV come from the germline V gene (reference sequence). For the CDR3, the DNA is TGTGCCAGGTTAAACCACGAGCAGTACTTC. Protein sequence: CARLNHEQYF.

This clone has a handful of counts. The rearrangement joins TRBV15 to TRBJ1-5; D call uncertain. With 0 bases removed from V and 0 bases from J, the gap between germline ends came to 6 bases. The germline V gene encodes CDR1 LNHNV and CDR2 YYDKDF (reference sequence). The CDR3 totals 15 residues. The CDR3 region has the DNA TGTGCCACCAGCAGAGAAGCGTTTAGCAATCAGCCCCAGCATTTT. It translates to CATSREAFSNQPQHF. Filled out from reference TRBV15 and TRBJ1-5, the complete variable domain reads DAMVIQNPRYQVTQFGKPVTLSCSQTLNHNVMYWYQQKSSQAPKLLFHYYDKDFNNEADTPDNFQSRRPNTSFCFLDIRSPGLGDTAMYLCATSREAFSNQPQHFGDGTRLSIL.

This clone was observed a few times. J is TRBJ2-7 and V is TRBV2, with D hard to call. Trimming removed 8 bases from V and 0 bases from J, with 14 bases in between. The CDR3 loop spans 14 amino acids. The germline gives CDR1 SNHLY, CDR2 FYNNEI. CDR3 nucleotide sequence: TGTGCCAGCCGATCGGACGCCACCTCCTACGAGCAGTACTTC. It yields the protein CASRSDATSYEQYF.

CDR3 DNA: TGCAGCGTTGGCGTTGTTGATTATACGCAGTATTTT. Its protein product is CSVGVVDYTQYF. This chain uses TRBV29-1 with TRBJ2-3, with D hard to call. Looked up from germline, CDR1 is SQVTM and CDR2 is ANQGSEA. CDR3 length: 12 residues. V was cut by 4 bases and J by 7 bases, with 12 bases left in between.

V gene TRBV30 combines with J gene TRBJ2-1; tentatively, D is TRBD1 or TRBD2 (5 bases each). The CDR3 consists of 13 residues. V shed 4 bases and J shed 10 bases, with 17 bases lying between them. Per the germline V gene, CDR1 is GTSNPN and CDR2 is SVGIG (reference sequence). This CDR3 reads CAWTGDGWGEQFF. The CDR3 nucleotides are TGTGCCTGGACTGGGGACGGTTGGGGGGAGCAGTTCTTC.

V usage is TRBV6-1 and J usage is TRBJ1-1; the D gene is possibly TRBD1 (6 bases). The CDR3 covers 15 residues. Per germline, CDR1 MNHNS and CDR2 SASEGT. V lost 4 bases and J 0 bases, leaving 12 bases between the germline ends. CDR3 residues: CASSATGTMNTEAFF. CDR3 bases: TGTGCCAGCAGTGCCACAGGGACCATGAACACTGAAGCTTTCTTT.

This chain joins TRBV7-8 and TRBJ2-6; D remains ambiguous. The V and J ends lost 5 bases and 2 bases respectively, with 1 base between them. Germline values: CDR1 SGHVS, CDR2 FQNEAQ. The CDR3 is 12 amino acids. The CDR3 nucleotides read TGTGCCAGCAGCCCTGGGGCCAACGTCCTGACTTTC. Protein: CASSPGANVLTF.

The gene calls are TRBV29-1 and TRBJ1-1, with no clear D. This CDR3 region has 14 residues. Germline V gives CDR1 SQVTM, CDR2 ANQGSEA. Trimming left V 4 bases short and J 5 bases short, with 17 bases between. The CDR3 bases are TGCAGCGTTGTGAATCCCGCAGACGGGACTGAAGCTTTCTTT. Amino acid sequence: CSVVNPADGTEAFF.

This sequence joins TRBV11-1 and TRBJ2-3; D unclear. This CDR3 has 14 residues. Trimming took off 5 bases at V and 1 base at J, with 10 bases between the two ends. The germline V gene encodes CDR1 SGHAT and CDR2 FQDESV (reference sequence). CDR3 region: CASSQQSRTDTQYF. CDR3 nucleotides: TGTGCCAGCAGCCAACAGAGTCGCACAGATACGCAGTATTTT.

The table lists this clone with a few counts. CDR3 residues: CATSRRDTKGETQYF. CDR3 nucleotides: TGTGCCACCAGCAGGAGGGACACGAAGGGGGAGACCCAGTACTTC. The chain is built from TRBV15 and TRBJ2-5; perhaps TRBD1 as D (6 bases). Trimming shortened V by 3 bases and J by 5 bases, and 16 bases separated the two germline ends. The V gene's germline CDR1 is LNHNV and CDR2 YYDKDF (reference sequence). This CDR3 is built from 15 residues.

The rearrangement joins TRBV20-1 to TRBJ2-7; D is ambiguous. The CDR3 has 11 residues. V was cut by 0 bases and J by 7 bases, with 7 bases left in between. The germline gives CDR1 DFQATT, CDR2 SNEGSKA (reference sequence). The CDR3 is CSARDGVEQYF. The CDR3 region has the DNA TGCAGTGCTAGAGATGGGGTGGAGCAGTACTTC.

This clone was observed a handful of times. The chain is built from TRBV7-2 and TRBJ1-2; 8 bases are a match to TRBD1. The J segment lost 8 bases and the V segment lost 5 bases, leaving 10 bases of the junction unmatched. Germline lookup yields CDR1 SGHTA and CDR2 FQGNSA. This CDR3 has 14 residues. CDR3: CASSRGGQGQGYTF. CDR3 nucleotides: TGTGCCAGCAGCCGAGGAGGACAGGGACAGGGCTACACCTTC.

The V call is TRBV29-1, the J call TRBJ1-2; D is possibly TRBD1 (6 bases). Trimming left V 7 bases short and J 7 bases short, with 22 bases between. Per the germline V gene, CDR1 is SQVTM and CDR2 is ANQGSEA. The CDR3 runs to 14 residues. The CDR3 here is CSAVTPGQGVGYTF. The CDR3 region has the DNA TGCAGCGCAGTGACGCCGGGACAAGGAGTTGGCTACACCTTC. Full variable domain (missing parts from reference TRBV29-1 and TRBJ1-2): SAVISQKPSRDICQRGTSLTIQCQVDSQVTMMFWYRQQPGQSLTLIATANQGSEATYESGFVIDKFPISRPNLTFSTLTVSNMSPEDSSIYLCSAVTPGQGVGYTFGSGTRLTVV.